This T cell receptor (beta chain) was identified in a study of blood T cell repertoires in COVID-19. Looking at the study overall: The samples span acute and convalescent COVID-19 from the United States, Italy and Spain. T cells, B-cell-depleted T cells, or PBMCs supplied cDNA or gDNA.

V was clipped by 7 bases and J by 7 bases, with 14 bases between them. The CDR3 extends over 13 amino acids. Per the germline V gene, CDR1 is LNHDA and CDR2 is SQIVND (reference sequence). Authors' analysis steps: Estimated nucleated cell counts came from reference gene primer amplification. Profiling relied on immunoSEQ multiplex PCR, and the TCRdb table lists in-frame clones only, not all of them. V, J and clone size reflect that table, while D and trimming were determined from the DNA. The repertoire holds some 250,000 clones, with around 84% as singletons. V is TRBV19 and J is TRBJ1-5, with D tentatively TRBD1 (6 bases). The sequence derives from a man between 60 and 75 years old with acute or convalescent COVID-19. The material sequenced was peripheral blood. The CDR3 sequence: CASTQGFGQPQHF. The CDR3 DNA follows: TGTGCCAGTACCCAGGGGTTCGGGCAGCCCCAGCATTTT.